This section outlines one T cell receptor beta chain sequence together with its context. The germline gives CDR1 SGHDN, CDR2 FVKESK. The ends were cut back, 3 bases at V and 4 bases at J, with 19 bases in the middle. This CDR3 contains 17 residues. This record comes from a study of blood T cell repertoires in COVID-19. In the authors' methods: Using reference gene primer amplification, nucleated cell counts were estimated. The repertoire was sequenced with immunoSEQ multiplex PCR; TCRdb's copy has only in-frame clones and lacks some. V, J and clone size reflect that table, while D and trimming were determined from the DNA. Of fewer than 90,000 clones listed, more than 60% were seen once; the top ten hold about half.

The chain uses TRBV14 and TRBJ1-3, with a weak D call TRBD1 (6 bases). The TCR sequence derives from a human donor in a cohort sampled during active COVID-19. Source material: peripheral blood. Here the CDR3 reads CASSHPGRGRYGNTIYF. CDR3 DNA sequence: TGTGCCAGCAGCCATCCTGGGCGGGGGCGTTACGGAAACACCATATATTTT.